The source of this TCR beta chain is a study of blood T cell repertoires in COVID-19. Study at large: T cells, B-cell-depleted T cells, or PBMCs provided the cDNA or gDNA that served as material.

V was clipped by 9 bases and J by 0 bases; unmatched bases: 17. The CDR3 extends over 18 amino acids. Germline V CDR1 and CDR2: LNHDA, SQIVND (reference sequence). Some clones are missing from TCRdb's copy, which holds only in-frame ones; the method was immunoSEQ multiplex PCR. In the table there are fewer than 200,000 clones, 90% of which are singletons. The sequence was obtained from a man over 45 with acute or convalescent COVID-19. The material sequenced was peripheral blood. The genes are TRBV19 and TRBJ2-4; 7 positions agree with TRBD1. CDR3 nucleotide sequence: TGTGCCAGCACGGGGACAGACCAAACCCTTCTAGCCAAAAACATTCAGTACTTC. Protein product: CASTGTDQTLLAKNIQYF.